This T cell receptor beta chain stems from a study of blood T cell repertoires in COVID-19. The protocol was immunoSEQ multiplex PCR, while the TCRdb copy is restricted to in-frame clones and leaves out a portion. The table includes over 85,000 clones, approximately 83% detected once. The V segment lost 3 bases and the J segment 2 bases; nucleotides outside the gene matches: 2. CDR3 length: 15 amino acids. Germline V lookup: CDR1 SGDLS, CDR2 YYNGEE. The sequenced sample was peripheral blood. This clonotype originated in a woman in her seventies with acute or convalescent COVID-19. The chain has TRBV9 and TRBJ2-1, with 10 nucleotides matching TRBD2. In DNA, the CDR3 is TGTGCCAGCAGCGCCGGACTAGCGGCCTACAATGAGCAGTTCTTC. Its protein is CASSAGLAAYNEQFF.